A single T cell receptor beta chain is shown here with its context. Its antigen is unknown. Produced via immunoSEQ multiplex PCR; TCRdb's table is partial and in-frame only. Here the sample spans several thousand clones, around 63% being singletons. The entry originates in a study of coeliac disease. This CDR3 comprises 12 residues. CDR1 is SGHAT and CDR2 is FQDESV in the germline V gene (reference sequence). Trimming shortened V by 5 bases and J by 5 bases, and 9 bases separated the two germline ends. Regarding the study as a whole: Lower clonality than controls marked TRB and TRG repertoires from active celiac intraepithelial and lamina propria samples.

Sequencing input: intraepithelial lymphocytes from the gut. The gene calls are TRBV11-1 and TRBJ2-5, with D possibly TRBD2 on 5 matching bases. The clonotype was recovered from a man aged 25-45 years with celiac disease. CDR3 amino acids: CASSLSGETQYF. DNA for the CDR3: TGTGCCAGCAGCCTATCGGGGGAGACCCAGTACTTC.